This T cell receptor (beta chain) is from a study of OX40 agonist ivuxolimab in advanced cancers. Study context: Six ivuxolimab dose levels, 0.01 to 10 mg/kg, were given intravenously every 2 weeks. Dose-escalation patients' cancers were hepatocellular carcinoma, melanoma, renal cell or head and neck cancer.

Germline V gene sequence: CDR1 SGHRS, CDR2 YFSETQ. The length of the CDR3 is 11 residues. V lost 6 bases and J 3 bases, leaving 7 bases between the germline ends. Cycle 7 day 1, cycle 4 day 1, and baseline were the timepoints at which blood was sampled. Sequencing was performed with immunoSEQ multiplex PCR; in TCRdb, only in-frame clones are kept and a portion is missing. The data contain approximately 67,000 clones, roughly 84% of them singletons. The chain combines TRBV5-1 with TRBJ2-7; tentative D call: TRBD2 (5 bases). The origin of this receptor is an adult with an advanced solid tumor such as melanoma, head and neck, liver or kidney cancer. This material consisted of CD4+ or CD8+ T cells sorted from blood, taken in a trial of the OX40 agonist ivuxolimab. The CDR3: CASTGGYEQYF. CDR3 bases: TGCGCCAGCACCGGAGGCTACGAGCAGTACTTC.